These T cell receptor beta chains were read from a single sample in a study of blood T cells in healthy people across ages. TCRdb used MiXCR to reprocess the 5' RACE reads, holding one entry per CDR3 protein. The sample holds about 1.8 million distinct CDR3 sequences; approximately 50% are singletons and the top ten take 2% to 2.5%. What was sequenced was blood. The receptors originated from a woman in her forties in good health. Both conserved end residues are part of each CDR3. D genes are given only for firm matches. Clone size is given for some rows only: seen once, a few or many times, or a class if the clone is expanded.

V	size	J	D	DNA	CDR3
TRBV27	few	TRBJ1-2	TRBD1	TGTGCCAGCAGTTCGGACAGGAGACCGAACAACTATGGCTACACCTTC	CASSSDRRPNNYGYTF
TRBV6-5	NA	TRBJ2-1	NA	TGTGCCAGCAGAAATCGGGACAATGAGCAGTTCTTC	CASRNRDNEQFF
TRBV12-3/TRBV12-4	NA	TRBJ2-3	TRBD2	TGTGCCAGCAGTTCCCTGAAGGCTCTAGCGGGGGAGGTGTCAGATACGCAGTATTTT	CASSSLKALAGEVSDTQYF
TRBV20-1	NA	TRBJ1-1	NA	TGCAGTGCTAGACGGGGAGGGAACACTGAAGCTTTCTTT	CSARRGGNTEAFF
TRBV20-1	NA	TRBJ1-2	NA	TGCAGTGAGGGAGGCTACACCTTC	CSEGGYTF
TRBV5-6	NA	TRBJ1-1	NA	TGTGCCAGCAACCCCGGGGGATGGACTGAAGCTTTCTTT	CASNPGGWTEAFF
TRBV24-1	NA	TRBJ2-1	TRBD2	TGTGCCACCAGTGATCCCCGACTAGCGGGGGAGGGGGGCTATGAGCAGTTCTTC	CATSDPRLAGEGGYEQFF
TRBV20-1	NA	TRBJ1-2	TRBD1	TGCAGTGCTAGGCGGGGACAGGGGAATAGTGACTACACCTTC	CSARRGQGNSDYTF
TRBV28	NA	TRBJ2-3	NA	TGTGCCAGCAGTTTAATTGGCCAGGGTATTTCAAGCACAGATACGCAGTATTTT	CASSLIGQGISSTDTQYF
TRBV27	NA	TRBJ2-1	TRBD2	TGTGCCAGTTCAGTGAGAACAGCGGGGGATGAGCAGTTCTTC	CASSVRTAGDEQFF
TRBV20-1	few	TRBJ1-5	TRBD1	TGCAGTGCTAGGGGACAGGGGGATGGTCAGCCCCAGCATTTT	CSARGQGDGQPQHF
TRBV6-1	NA	TRBJ1-5	NA	TGTGCCAGCAGTGATTACAAGCCGTCAAATCAGCCCCAGCATTTT	CASSDYKPSNQPQHF
TRBV7-9	NA	TRBJ2-5	NA	TGTGCCAGCAGCTTTCTAGACCTTTCAGAGACCCAGTACTTC	CASSFLDLSETQYF
TRBV11-2	few	TRBJ2-1	NA	TGTGCCAGCAGCTTAGATCCGGGGACACCTGGGGGGTTCTTC	CASSLDPGTPGGFF
TRBV20-1	NA	TRBJ2-4	NA	TGCAGTGCTAGGGGACATGGCCTCGGGGAGCAGTACTTC	CSARGHGLGEQYF
TRBV7-2	NA	TRBJ2-1	NA	TGTGCCAGCAACTTTGACAGCTCCTACGAGCAGTTCTTC	CASNFDSSYEQFF
TRBV12-3/TRBV12-4	NA	TRBJ2-5	TRBD2	TGTGCCAGCAGTCAACAACTCCGGGGGGACCAAGAGACCCAGTACTTC	CASSQQLRGDQETQYF
TRBV12-3/TRBV12-4	few	TRBJ2-5	NA	TGTGCCAGCAGTTCTACCCGGGAAACCTTTGGAGAGACCCAGTACTTC	CASSSTRETFGETQYF
TRBV24-1	few	TRBJ2-7	NA	TGTGCCACCAGTACAGGGTCCTACGAGCAGTACTTC	CATSTGSYEQYF
TRBV7-6	NA	TRBJ2-1	TRBD2	TGTGCCAGCAGCTTAGTTGTTAGCGGGGACAAGCAGTTCTTC	CASSLVVSGDKQFF
TRBV7-6	NA	TRBJ2-5	NA	TGTGCCAGCAGCTTGGCCCCCTGGGGCGGTGGTTGGACGAAGACCCAGTACTTC	CASSLAPWGGGWTKTQYF
TRBV29-1	few	TRBJ2-3	NA	TGCAGCGTTCGACCGACCATAGACACAGATACGCAGTATTTT	CSVRPTIDTDTQYF
TRBV24-1	NA	TRBJ2-7	NA	TGTGCCACCTCAGCGAATTCAGACTACGAGCAGTACTTC	CATSANSDYEQYF
TRBV20-1	NA	TRBJ2-1	NA	TGCAGTGCTAGAGATCTCGCACAGGGTTACAATGAGCAGTTCTTC	CSARDLAQGYNEQFF
TRBV6-5	NA	TRBJ2-7	NA	TGTGCCAGCACTGGGGACACCGCTCCCTACGAGCAGTACTTC	CASTGDTAPYEQYF
TRBV5-1	NA	TRBJ2-1	NA	TGCGCCAGCAGCCCAGGGGAAACGAACAATGAGCAGTTCTTC	CASSPGETNNEQFF
TRBV20-1	NA	TRBJ2-7	NA	TGCAGTGCTACGGCGGTGGGGGGCGGCGAGCAGTACTTC	CSATAVGGGEQYF
TRBV28	once	TRBJ2-2	NA	TGTGCCAGCAGTTCTCCAGGGGGGATCGGGGAGCTGTTTTTT	CASSSPGGIGELFF
TRBV6-6	few	TRBJ2-5	NA	TGTGCCAGCAGTTACTCGAAGGCGGCACCTCAAGAGACCCAGTACTTC	CASSYSKAAPQETQYF
TRBV20-1	NA	TRBJ2-3	TRBD2	TGCAGTGCTATGACCGGGACTAGCGCTATTGATACGCAGTATTTT	CSAMTGTSAIDTQYF
TRBV7-2	NA	TRBJ2-7	NA	TGTGCCAGCAGCGACGAGGCCTACGAGCAGTACTTC	CASSDEAYEQYF
TRBV5-1	NA	TRBJ2-5	TRBD1	TGCGCCAGCAGCAATAACAGGGGCGGATTTGAGACCCAGTACTTC	CASSNNRGGFETQYF
TRBV7-6	NA	TRBJ2-7	TRBD2	TGTGCCAGCAGCTTAGGTAGCGGGGCCAGCTCCTACGAGCAGTACTTC	CASSLGSGASSYEQYF
TRBV5-6	few	TRBJ2-5	TRBD2	TGTGCCAGCAGCTTACTAGCGGGGGGCCGAGGACAAGAGACCCAGTACTTC	CASSLLAGGRGQETQYF
TRBV10-3	few	TRBJ1-6	NA	TGTGCCATCAGTGAGTCGAACAGGGTTAATAATTCACCCCTCCACTTT	CAISESNRVNNSPLHF
TRBV29-1	many	TRBJ1-2	NA	TGCAGCGTTCAGGGGCGAGGGGGCTACACCTTC	CSVQGRGGYTF
TRBV7-9	NA	TRBJ2-3	TRBD1	TGTGCCAGCAGCGGACGACGAAGGACAGGACGTTCAGATACGCAGTATTTT	CASSGRRRTGRSDTQYF
TRBV29-1	NA	TRBJ2-1	NA	TGCAGCGGCACCTTAGCGGACTCCTACAATGAGCAGTTCTTC	CSGTLADSYNEQFF
TRBV5-1	many	TRBJ2-5	NA	TGCGCCAGCAGCTTGGCCGAACAAGAGACCCAGTACTTC	CASSLAEQETQYF
TRBV6-6	NA	TRBJ2-3	TRBD2	TGTGCCAGCGCGGGGGGGCCAACCCCTACGCAGTATTTT	CASAGGPTPTQYF
TRBV5-1	NA	TRBJ2-1	NA	TGCGCCAGCAGCGGAGAAGCTGGGGAATTGAGCAATGAGCAGTTCTTC	CASSGEAGELSNEQFF
TRBV7-2	NA	TRBJ1-1	NA	TGTGCCAGCAGCTCTAGCCGTACAGGGAGTAAAGAAGCTTTCTTT	CASSSSRTGSKEAFF
TRBV6-5	NA	TRBJ1-3	TRBD1	TGTGCCAGCAGTGAACAGGGGGCGCTCGGAAACACCATATATTTT	CASSEQGALGNTIYF